Included here is one T cell receptor beta chain sequence, with context. This clonotype has a count of ten or more. Its antigen has not been determined. It has no much larger one-base neighbor in the sample; base qualities were not kept. Library generation was performed with PCR. The data were produced on a NextSeq 500. Bulk TCR libraries were generated as previously described, with the TCR primers listed in Table S5 used. The Qiagen AllPrep DNA/RNA kit was used to purify total RNA. Before analysis, reads from multiple sequencing runs of the same library were pooled. In the authors' own workflow: Only reads with exact TCR constant sequence were kept, trimmed to 150 nt, and grouped by their 12-nt molecular barcodes. Within each barcode group, reads were sub-clustered at a 15% Levenshtein threshold, and quality-weighted consensus sequences were built per RNA molecule. Non-functional sequences were filtered out, along with any lower-count sequence sitting one edit away from another sequence. Based on fitting two negative binomial distributions, any barcode sub-cluster with under 20% of the maximum read count was discarded. TCRdb trimmed public reads at Q25 via fastp, called clones via MiXCR and kept in-frame beta chains. CDR3 protein duplicates are merged, each entry listing the most common genes and DNA. Clone size and V and J calls follow TCRdb, not the original study. The sample yields under 100,000 distinct CDR3 sequences; 20% to 25% were counted once. 0.6% to 0.95% of the sample is taken by the ten largest.

Libraries of naive CD8 T cells were built from anywhere between about 17,000 and 1,000,000 sorted cells, with 10%, 30% or 50% of the purified RNA used. Naive CD8 T cells were FACS-sorted as CD8+CD4-CCR7+CD45RA+ on a BD FACSAria II into RLT Plus buffer. To test detection sensitivity, Jurkat RNA equivalent to under 12 TCR copies was spiked into samples of about 19,000-1,000,000 naive CD8 T cells. Enrichment of CD8 T cells was performed with RosetteSep CD8+ T Cell Enrichment Cocktail and Ficoll-Paque, after which ACK red cell lysis was carried out. This sample is part of a study of molecular identifiers for immune sequencing clone quantification (dated by TCRdb to 2017 to 2018). Concerning the study at large: For a replicate experiment, RNA from approximately 20,000 or 100,000 naive CD8 T cells was divided into five aliquots, and four of the five aliquots were sequenced. This methods study used CD8 T cells to benchmark TCR RNA copy counting and molecular-identifier clustering-based TCR repertoire sequencing (MIDCIRS). On the study overall, not on this receptor specifically: In CMV-specific effector cells, clones with more than 20 RNA copies contained over 98% of molecules, whereas in naive cells such clones contained under 1% of molecules. When barcode sub-clustering was omitted, TCR diversity was inflated by chimeric consensus sequences, with chimeras reaching as high as 47%. Highly expanded clone sizes could be underestimated because identical TCR molecules may share a barcode. Even against a background of 850,000 to 1,000,000 naive CD8 T cells, spiked-in Jurkat TCR RNA amounting to a single cell's worth was reported to be detectable. Naive libraries contained spiked-in Jurkat TCR RNA (approximately ten copies' worth), which is not part of the donor repertoire. Modeling gave roughly 2.9 recovered TCR RNA copies per cell versus around 10 by digital PCR, implying around 30% capture efficiency.

At the junction V is shortened by 2 bases and J by 6 bases, with 10 bases in between. Taken from cysteine to phenylalanine, the CDR3 has 14 residues. Left in the record is the CDR3 DNA by itself, 42 bases read in frame from the first base. CDR1 and CDR2 (MNHNY, SVGAGI) derive from the germline V gene (reference sequence). Sequenced sample: naive CD8+ T cells from blood, with Jurkat cell RNA spiked in. The sample's cell subset or site, from its label and the paper: FACS-sorted CD8+CD4-CCR7+CD45RA+ naive T cells. The V and J segments used are TRBV6-6 and TRBJ1-4; the D gene is perhaps TRBD1, on 5 matching bases. The source is a human donor in good health. Some libraries in this study had Jurkat cell RNA spiked in. The sequence in DNA is TGTGCCAGCAGTTACGTGGGGCGGTATGAAAAACTGTTTTTT. It specifies CASSYVGRYEKLFF.